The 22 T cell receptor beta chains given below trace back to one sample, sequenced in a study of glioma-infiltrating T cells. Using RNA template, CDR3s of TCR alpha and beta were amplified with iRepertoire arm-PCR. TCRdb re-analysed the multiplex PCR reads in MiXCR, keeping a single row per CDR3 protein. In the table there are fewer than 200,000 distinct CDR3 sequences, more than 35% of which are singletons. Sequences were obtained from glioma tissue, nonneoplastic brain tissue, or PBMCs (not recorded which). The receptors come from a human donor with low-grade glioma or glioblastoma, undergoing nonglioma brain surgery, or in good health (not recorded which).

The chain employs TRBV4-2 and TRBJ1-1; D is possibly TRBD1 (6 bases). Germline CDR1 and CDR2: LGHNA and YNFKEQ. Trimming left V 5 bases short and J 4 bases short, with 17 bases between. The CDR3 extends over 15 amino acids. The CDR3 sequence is CASSSTGQPGTEAFF. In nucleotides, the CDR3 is TGTGCCAGCAGCAGTACCGGACAGCCTGGCACTGAAGCTTTCTTT.

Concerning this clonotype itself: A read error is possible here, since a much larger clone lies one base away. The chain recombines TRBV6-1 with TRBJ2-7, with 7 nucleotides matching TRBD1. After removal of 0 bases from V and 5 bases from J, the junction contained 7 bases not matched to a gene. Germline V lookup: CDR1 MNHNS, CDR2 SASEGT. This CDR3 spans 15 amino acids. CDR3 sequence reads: CASSEASGQVNEQYF. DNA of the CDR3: TGTGCCAGCAGTGAAGCGTCCGGACAGGTGAACGAGCAGTACTTC.

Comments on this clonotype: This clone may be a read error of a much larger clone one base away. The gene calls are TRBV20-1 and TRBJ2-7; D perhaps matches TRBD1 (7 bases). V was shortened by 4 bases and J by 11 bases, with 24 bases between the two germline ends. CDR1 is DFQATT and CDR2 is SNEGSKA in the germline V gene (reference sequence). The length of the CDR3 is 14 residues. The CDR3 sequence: CSATSPRARGEKYF. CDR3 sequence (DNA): TGCAGTGCTACGAGCCCCCGAGCCAGGGGGGAGAAGTACTTC.

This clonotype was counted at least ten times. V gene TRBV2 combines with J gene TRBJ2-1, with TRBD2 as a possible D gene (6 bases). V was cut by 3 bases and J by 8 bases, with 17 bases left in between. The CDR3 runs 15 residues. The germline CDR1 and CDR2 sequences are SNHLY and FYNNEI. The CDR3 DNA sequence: TGTGCCAGCAGTGACGAGAACGGGAGTGGCGATGAGCAGTTCTTC. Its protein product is CASSDENGSGDEQFF.

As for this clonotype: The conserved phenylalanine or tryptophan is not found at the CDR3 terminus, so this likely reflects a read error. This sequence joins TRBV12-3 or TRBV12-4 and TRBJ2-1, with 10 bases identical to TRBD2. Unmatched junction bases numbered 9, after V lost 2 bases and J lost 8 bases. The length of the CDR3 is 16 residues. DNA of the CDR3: TGTGCCAGCAGTTTATCAAGACTAGCGGGTTCTGATGAGCAGTTCTTA. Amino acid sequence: CASSLSRLAGSDEQFL.

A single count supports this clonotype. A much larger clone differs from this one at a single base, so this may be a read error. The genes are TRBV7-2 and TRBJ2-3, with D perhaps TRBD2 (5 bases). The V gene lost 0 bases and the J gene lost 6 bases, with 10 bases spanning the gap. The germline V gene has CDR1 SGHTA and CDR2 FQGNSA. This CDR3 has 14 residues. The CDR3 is CASSLAHGIDTQYF. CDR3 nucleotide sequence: TGTGCCAGCAGCTTAGCTCACGGGATTGATACGCAGTATTTT.

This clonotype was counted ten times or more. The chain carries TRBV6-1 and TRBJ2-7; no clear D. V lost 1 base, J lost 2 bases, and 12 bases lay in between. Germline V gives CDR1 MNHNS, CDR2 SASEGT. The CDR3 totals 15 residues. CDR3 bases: TGTGCCAGCAGTGAAGGTGGCGGCACACCCTACGAGCAGTACTTC. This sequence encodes CASSEGGGTPYEQYF.

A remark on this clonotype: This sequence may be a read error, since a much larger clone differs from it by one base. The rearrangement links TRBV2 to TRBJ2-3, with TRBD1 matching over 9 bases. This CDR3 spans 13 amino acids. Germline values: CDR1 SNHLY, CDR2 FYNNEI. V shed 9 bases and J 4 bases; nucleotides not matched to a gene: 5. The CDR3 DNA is TGTGCCAGAGAGGGACAGGGCCCAGATACGCAGTATTTT. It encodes CAREGQGPDTQYF.

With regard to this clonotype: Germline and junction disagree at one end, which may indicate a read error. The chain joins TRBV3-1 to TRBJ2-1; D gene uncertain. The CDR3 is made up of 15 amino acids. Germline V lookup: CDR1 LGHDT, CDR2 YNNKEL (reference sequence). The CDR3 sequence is CASSQRGSSYNEKFF. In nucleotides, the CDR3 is TGTGCCAGCAGCCAAAGAGGTAGCTCCTACAATGAGAAGTTCTTC.

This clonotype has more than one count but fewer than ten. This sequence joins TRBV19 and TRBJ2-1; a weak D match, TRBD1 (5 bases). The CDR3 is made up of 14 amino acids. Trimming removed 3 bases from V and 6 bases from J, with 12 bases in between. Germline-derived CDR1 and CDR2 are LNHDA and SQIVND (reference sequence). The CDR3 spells CASSMDIIGNEQFF. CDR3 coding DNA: TGTGCCAGTAGTATGGACATAATTGGCAATGAGCAGTTCTTC.

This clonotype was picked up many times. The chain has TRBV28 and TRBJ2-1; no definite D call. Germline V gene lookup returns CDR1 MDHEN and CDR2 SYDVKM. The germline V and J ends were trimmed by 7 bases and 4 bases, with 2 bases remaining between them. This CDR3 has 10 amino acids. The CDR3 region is CASKYNEQFF. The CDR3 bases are TGTGCCAGCAAGTACAATGAGCAGTTCTTC.

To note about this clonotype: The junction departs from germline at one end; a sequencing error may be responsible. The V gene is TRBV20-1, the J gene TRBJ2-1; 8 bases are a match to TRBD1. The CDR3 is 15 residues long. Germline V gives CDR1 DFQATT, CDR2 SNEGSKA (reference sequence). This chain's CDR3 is CSASLPRGQLNEKSF. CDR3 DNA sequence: TGCAGTGCTAGTTTACCCAGGGGGCAGCTCAATGAGAAGTCCTTC.

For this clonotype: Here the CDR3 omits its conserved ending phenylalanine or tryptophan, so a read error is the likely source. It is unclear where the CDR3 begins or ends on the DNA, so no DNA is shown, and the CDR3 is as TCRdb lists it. CDR3 loop: CASSPDPGGGYNL. The V gene is TRBV7-2, the J gene TRBJ1-2; the table calls TRBD1, which could not be checked here. From its first to its last residue, the CDR3 has 13 amino acids. Per the germline V gene, CDR1 is SGHTA and CDR2 is FQGNSA.

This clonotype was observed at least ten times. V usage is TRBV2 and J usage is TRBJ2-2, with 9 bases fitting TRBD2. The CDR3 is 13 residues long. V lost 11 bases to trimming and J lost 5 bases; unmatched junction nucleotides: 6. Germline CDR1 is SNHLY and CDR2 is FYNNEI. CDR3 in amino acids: CAGGSGRTGELFF. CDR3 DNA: TGTGCCGGGGGTAGCGGGAGAACCGGGGAGCTGTTTTTT.

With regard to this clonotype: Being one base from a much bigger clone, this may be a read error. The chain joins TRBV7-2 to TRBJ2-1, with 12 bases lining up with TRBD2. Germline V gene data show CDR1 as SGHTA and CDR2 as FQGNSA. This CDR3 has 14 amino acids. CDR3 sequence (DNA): TGTGCCAGCAGCTTACTAGCGGGAGGGAATGAGCAGTCCTTC. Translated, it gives CASSLLAGGNEQSF.

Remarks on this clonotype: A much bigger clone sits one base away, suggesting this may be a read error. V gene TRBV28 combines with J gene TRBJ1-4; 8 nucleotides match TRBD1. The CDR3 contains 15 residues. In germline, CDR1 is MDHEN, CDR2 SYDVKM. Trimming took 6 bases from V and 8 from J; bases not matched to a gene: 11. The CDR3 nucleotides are TGTGCCAGCAGACCCTGGACAGGGAGGGGAGAAAAACTGTTTTTT. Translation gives CASRPWTGRGEKLFF.

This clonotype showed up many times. The CDR3 bases are TGTGCCAGCAGTGAGAACTACCGTACCTCCTACGAGCAGTACTTC. Amino acids: CASSENYRTSYEQYF. This sequence joins TRBV2 and TRBJ2-7, with D unclear. The CDR3 is made up of 15 amino acids. V was shortened by 3 bases and J by 0 bases, with 12 bases between the two germline ends. The germline gives CDR1 SNHLY, CDR2 FYNNEI.

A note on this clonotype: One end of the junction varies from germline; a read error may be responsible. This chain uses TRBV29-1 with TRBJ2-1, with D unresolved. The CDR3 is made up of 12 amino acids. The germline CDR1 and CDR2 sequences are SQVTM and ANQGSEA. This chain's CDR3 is CSVERLGVEHFF. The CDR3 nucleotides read TGCAGCGTTGAACGGCTTGGGGTTGAGCATTTCTTC.

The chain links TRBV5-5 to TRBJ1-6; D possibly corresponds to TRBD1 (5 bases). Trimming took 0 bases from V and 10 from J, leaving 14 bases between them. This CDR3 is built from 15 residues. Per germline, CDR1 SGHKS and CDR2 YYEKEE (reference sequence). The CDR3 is CASSLDGYRDSPLHF. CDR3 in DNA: TGTGCCAGCAGCTTGGATGGTTATCGGGACTCACCCCTCCACTTT.

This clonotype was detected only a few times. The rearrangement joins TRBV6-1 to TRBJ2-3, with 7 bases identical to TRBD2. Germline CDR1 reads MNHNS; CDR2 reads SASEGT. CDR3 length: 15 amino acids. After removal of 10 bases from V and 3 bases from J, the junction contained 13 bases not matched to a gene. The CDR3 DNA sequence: TGTGCCACTTTCCGAGGGCTAGCGGAAACAGATACGCAGTATTTT. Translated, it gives CATFRGLAETDTQYF.

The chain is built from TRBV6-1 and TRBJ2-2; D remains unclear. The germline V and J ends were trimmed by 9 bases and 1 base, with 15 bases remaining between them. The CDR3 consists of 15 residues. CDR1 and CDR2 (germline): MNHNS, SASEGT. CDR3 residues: CARSELAGNTGELFF. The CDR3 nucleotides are TGTGCCAGAAGCGAACTGGCAGGGAACACCGGGGAGCTGTTTTTT.

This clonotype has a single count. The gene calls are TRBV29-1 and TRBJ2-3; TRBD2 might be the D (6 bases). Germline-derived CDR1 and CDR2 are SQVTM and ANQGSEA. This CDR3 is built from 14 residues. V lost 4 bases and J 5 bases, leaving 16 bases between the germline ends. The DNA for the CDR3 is TGCAGCGTTGCGGGACTCAACCTAGAAGATACGCAGTATTTT. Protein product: CSVAGLNLEDTQYF.